Following are 22 T cell receptor beta chains from one sample sequenced in a study of shared clonotypes between healthy human individuals. Clones were read by immunoSEQ multiplex PCR, and TCRdb kept only the in-frame ones, dropping some. The sample records hundreds of thousands of clones, under 80% being singletons. Material: memory CD4+ T cells sorted from blood. Subset defined: CD45RA-negative fraction. Receptor source: a woman in her twenties or thirties in good health.

The V gene is TRBV11-2, the J gene TRBJ2-4; weak D call: TRBD2 (6 bases). Germline V gives CDR1 SGHAT, CDR2 FQNNGV. CDR3 length: 15 amino acids. Trimming removed 4 bases from V and 9 bases from J, with 19 bases in between. CDR3 DNA: TGTGCCAGCAGCTCCCTACGGGAGCGGGCATCCATTCAGTACTTC. Protein sequence: CASSSLRERASIQYF.

This clone was observed a few times. J is TRBJ1-1 and V is TRBV28; tentative D call: TRBD1 (6 bases). V dropped 7 bases and J dropped 4 bases, with 13 bases sitting between them. Germline assignment: CDR1 MDHEN and CDR2 SYDVKM. The CDR3 spans 13 residues. The CDR3: CASTRTGFTEAFF. The CDR3 nucleotides are TGTGCCAGCACCCGAACAGGGTTCACTGAAGCTTTCTTT.

This chain joins TRBV11-2 and TRBJ2-1; D remains ambiguous. This CDR3 has 14 residues. CDR1 SGHAT and CDR2 FQNNGV come from the germline V gene. The V end was cut by 1 base, the J end by 4 bases, with 8 bases between. In DNA, the CDR3 is TGTGCCAGCAGCTTAGGATCAGTATACAATGAGCAGTTCTTC. Translating it yields CASSLGSVYNEQFF.

This clone was picked up a small number of times. At the DNA level, this CDR3 is encoded by other sequences in the same sample as well. This chain links TRBV28 with TRBJ2-4; 7 bases match TRBD1. The V and J ends lost 6 bases and 3 bases, in that order; junction bases with no gene match: 5. The CDR3 consists of 14 residues. Per the germline V gene, CDR1 is MDHEN and CDR2 is SYDVKM. CDR3 residues: CASRGQGVKNIQYF. In nucleotides, the CDR3 is TGTGCCAGCAGGGGCCAGGGGGTCAAAAACATTCAGTACTTC.

The gene calls are TRBV2 and TRBJ2-7; 7 nucleotides align to TRBD1. The CDR3 runs 13 residues. CDR1 SNHLY and CDR2 FYNNEI come from the germline V gene. After removal of 6 bases from V and 6 bases from J, the junction contained 8 bases not matched to a gene. CDR3 in DNA: TGTGCCAGCAGGGGGGACAGCCGGACCGAGCAGTACTTC. Its protein is CASRGDSRTEQYF. Combining the CDR3 with reference TRBV2 and TRBJ2-7 gives the whole variable domain EPEVTQTPSHQVTQMGQEVILRCVPISNHLYFYWYRQILGQKVEFLVSFYNNEISEKSEIFDDQFSVERPDGSNFTLKIRSTKLEDSAMYFCASRGDSRTEQYFGPGTRLTVT.

The gene calls are TRBV28 and TRBJ1-1; weak D call: TRBD1 (6 bases). Trimming took off 5 bases at V and 0 bases at J, with 10 bases between the two ends. Germline loops: CDR1 MDHEN, CDR2 SYDVKM. The CDR3 is 14 residues long. The CDR3, as DNA: TGTGCCAGCAGTCGGACAGCTCTGAACACTGAAGCTTTCTTT. Amino acids: CASSRTALNTEAFF.

This sequence joins TRBV14 and TRBJ2-7, with D hard to call. This CDR3 region has 12 residues. From germline, CDR1 is SGHDN and CDR2 FVKESK. V was pared by 2 bases and J by 6 bases, with 8 bases between. As DNA, the CDR3 is TGTGCCAGCAGCCAACATAGTTGCGAGCAGTACTTC. Protein product: CASSQHSCEQYF.

The V and J genes are TRBV5-5 and TRBJ2-7; 7 nucleotides match TRBD1. V was clipped by 5 bases and J by 2 bases; unmatched bases: 7. Germline V CDR1 and CDR2: SGHKS, YYEKEE (reference sequence). CDR3 length: 14 residues. The CDR3 is CASSLRQGPYEQYF. In nucleotides, the CDR3 is TGTGCCAGCAGTTTGAGACAGGGCCCCTACGAGCAGTACTTC.

V is TRBV4-1 and J is TRBJ2-5; 7 nucleotides agree with TRBD2. J lost 3 bases, V lost 0 bases, and 10 bases had no gene match. The V gene's germline CDR1 is MGHRA and CDR2 YSYEKL. The CDR3 runs to 17 residues. Here the CDR3 DNA reads TGCGCCAGCAGCCAAGATCGGGGAGGGACTCCTAAAGAGACCCAGTACTTC. Translating it yields CASSQDRGGTPKETQYF.

The chain joins TRBV2 to TRBJ2-2, with 10 bases matching TRBD2. The ends lost 6 bases at V and 4 bases at J; junction bases unmatched: 5. CDR3 length equals 15 residues. CDR1 is SNHLY and CDR2 is FYNNEI in the germline V gene. CDR3 nucleotides: TGTGCCAGCAGAAAACTAGCGGGACTCACCGGGGAGCTGTTTTTT. This gives the protein CASRKLAGLTGELFF. Full variable domain (rest looked up from reference TRBV2 and TRBJ2-2): EPEVTQTPSHQVTQMGQEVILRCVPISNHLYFYWYRQILGQKVEFLVSFYNNEISEKSEIFDDQFSVERPDGSNFTLKIRSTKLEDSAMYFCASRKLAGLTGELFFGEGSRLTVL.

Here the CDR3 DNA reads TGTGCCAGCAGTGAAGGTCTCGAGACGCGCGCTGAAGCTTTCTTT. As protein: CASSEGLETRAEAFF. The V gene is TRBV2, the J gene TRBJ1-1; D is ambiguous. V was trimmed by 1 base and J by 6 bases, leaving 15 bases between them. Germline lookup yields CDR1 SNHLY and CDR2 FYNNEI. CDR3 size: 15 residues.

This clone was picked up many times. This chain uses TRBV7-2 with TRBJ1-5; the D is unclear. Trimming took off 5 bases at V and 5 bases at J, with 10 bases between the two ends. The CDR3 sequence is 13 residues long. From germline, CDR1 is SGHTA and CDR2 FQGNSA. CDR3 nucleotides: TGTGCCAGCAGCCAACAGAGGGATCAGCCCCAGCATTTT. Its translation is CASSQQRDQPQHF. Based on the CDR3 plus reference TRBV7-2 and TRBJ1-5, the full variable domain is GAGVSQSPSNKVTEKGKDVELRCDPISGHTALYWYRQSLGQGLEFLIYFQGNSAPDKSGLPSDRFSAERTGGSVSTLTIQRTQQEDSAVYLCASSQQRDQPQHFGDGTRLSIL.

The J gene is TRBJ2-5, the V gene TRBV9, with 10 bases that match TRBD2. The CDR3 runs 16 residues. The trim removed 3 bases at V and 5 bases at J, leaving 10 bases unmatched. CDR1 is SGDLS, CDR2 YYNGEE, per germline. CDR3 bases: TGTGCCAGCAGCGGGACTAGCGGTTTTAAGGGGGAGACCCAGTACTTC. Amino acids: CASSGTSGFKGETQYF.

This chain joins TRBV6-1 and TRBJ2-7; a possible D gene is TRBD1 (6 bases). CDR1 MNHNS and CDR2 SASEGT come from the germline V gene. V dropped 5 bases and J dropped 3 bases, with 17 bases sitting between them. This CDR3 has 15 residues. CDR3 protein: CASSWDTSGDYEQYF. Written as DNA, the CDR3 is TGTGCCAGCAGTTGGGACACCTCCGGAGACTACGAGCAGTACTTC.

The table lists this clone with many counts. The chain links TRBV18 to TRBJ2-2, with 9 bases fitting TRBD2. Losses at the gene ends were 3 bases for V and 6 bases for J; bases not matched to a gene: 8. Per germline, CDR1 KGHSH and CDR2 LQKENI. The CDR3 runs to 16 residues. DNA of the CDR3: TGTGCCAGCTCACCTCTAGCGGGAAATCGAGCCGGGGAGCTGTTTTTT. This codes for CASSPLAGNRAGELFF.

CDR3 DNA: TGTGCCAGTATCCCGGGACAGGGAGCGGATCAGCCCCAGCATTTT. The encoded protein is CASIPGQGADQPQHF. V usage is TRBV19 and J usage is TRBJ1-5; TRBD1 matches 9 bases. J lost 5 bases, V lost 7 bases, and 9 bases had no gene match. Germline CDR1 reads LNHDA; CDR2 reads SQIVND (reference sequence). The CDR3 is 15 residues long.

This clone was counted only a few times. The V call is TRBV4-1, the J call TRBJ2-1; possibly TRBD2 for D (5 bases). The CDR3 extends over 17 amino acids. Looked up from germline, CDR1 is MGHRA and CDR2 is YSYEKL. Trimming took 1 base from V and 0 from J, leaving 13 bases between them. In DNA form, the CDR3 reads TGCGCCAGCAGCCAAGTGACTACGATTACCTCCTACAATGAGCAGTTCTTC. This codes for CASSQVTTITSYNEQFF.

The chain has TRBV2 and TRBJ2-7; no clear D. CDR1 and CDR2 from the germline V gene are SNHLY and FYNNEI. This CDR3 is built from 14 residues. The V and J ends lost 4 bases and 1 base respectively, with 11 bases between them. CDR3: CASSGGPSSYEQYF. The CDR3 DNA sequence: TGTGCCAGCAGTGGTGGCCCTAGTTCCTACGAGCAGTACTTC.

The chain carries TRBV9 and TRBJ1-3; 7 nucleotides align to TRBD1. Trimming removed 4 bases from V and 0 bases from J; junction bases left unmatched: 4. The CDR3 is 15 amino acids. Germline lookup yields CDR1 SGDLS and CDR2 YYNGEE. In DNA form, the CDR3 reads TGTGCCAGCAGCCTGGGGACAGTCTCTGGAAACACCATATATTTT. Encoded protein: CASSLGTVSGNTIYF.

This rearrangement joins TRBV7-7 to TRBJ2-1; D tentatively reads TRBD1 or TRBD2 (6 bases each). Germline-derived CDR1 and CDR2 are SSHAT and FNYEAQ (reference sequence). The CDR3 totals 15 residues. Trimming stripped 5 bases from V and 7 bases from J, with 18 bases between. CDR3 loop: CASSPTGGPGNEQFF. CDR3 DNA: TGTGCCAGCAGCCCTACCGGGGGCCCGGGAAATGAGCAGTTCTTC.

The J gene is TRBJ2-7, the V gene TRBV2; the D gene is possibly TRBD1 (5 bases). Per germline, CDR1 SNHLY and CDR2 FYNNEI. With 6 bases removed from V and 4 bases from J, the gap between germline ends came to 10 bases. The CDR3 contains 12 residues. The CDR3 here is CASRQTAYEQYF. In DNA, the CDR3 is TGTGCCAGCAGACAGACAGCGTACGAGCAGTACTTC.

CDR3 sequence: CASTTGGDRGTEAFF. CDR3 sequence (DNA): TGTGCCAGTACTACCGGGGGGGACAGGGGCACTGAAGCTTTCTTT. J is TRBJ1-1 and V is TRBV19; 10 bases are shared with TRBD1. This CDR3 contains 15 residues. In germline, CDR1 is LNHDA, CDR2 SQIVND (reference sequence). Trimming at V came to 7 bases and at J to 4 bases, leaving 9 bases not matched to a gene.